What follows describes a single TCR beta chain. The antigen is not known. TRB cDNA was prepared as libraries by UMI-labeled 5' RACE. Each CDR3 protein gets one entry in TCRdb, which reprocessed the 5' RACE reads and gives no DNA. Its listing shows 70,000 to 95,000 distinct CDR3 sequences. The CDR3 consists of 19 residues. Germline V lookup: CDR1 SEHNR, CDR2 FQNEAQ (reference sequence). This sample is part of a study of CXCR3-negative and CXCR3-positive naive CD8 T cells. Overall study findings and caveats: For memory CD8+ cells diversity was much lower, but both naive subsets had comparably high diversity. More hydrophobic TRB CDR3s were found in CXCR3-positive naive cells than in CXCR3-negative naive cells. Researchers report CXCR3 expression partially decreased after cryopreservation, with fresh PBMCs used in most assays.

Among CD8+ T cells, naive ones were CD45RO-CCR7+CD27+CD95-. This sequence was found in a human donor in good health. Some clones in this sample may be carry-over from other donors' samples. The rearrangement links TRBV7-9 to TRBJ1-4; absent DNA, TCRdb's TRBD1 call cannot be checked. The source material was naive CXCR3- CD8+ T cells from blood. Subset denoted: CD45RO-CCR7+CD27+CD95- naive CD8+ T cells lacking CXCR3 (TNR3-). This CDR3 is CASRPPIPDRAYPNEKLFF.